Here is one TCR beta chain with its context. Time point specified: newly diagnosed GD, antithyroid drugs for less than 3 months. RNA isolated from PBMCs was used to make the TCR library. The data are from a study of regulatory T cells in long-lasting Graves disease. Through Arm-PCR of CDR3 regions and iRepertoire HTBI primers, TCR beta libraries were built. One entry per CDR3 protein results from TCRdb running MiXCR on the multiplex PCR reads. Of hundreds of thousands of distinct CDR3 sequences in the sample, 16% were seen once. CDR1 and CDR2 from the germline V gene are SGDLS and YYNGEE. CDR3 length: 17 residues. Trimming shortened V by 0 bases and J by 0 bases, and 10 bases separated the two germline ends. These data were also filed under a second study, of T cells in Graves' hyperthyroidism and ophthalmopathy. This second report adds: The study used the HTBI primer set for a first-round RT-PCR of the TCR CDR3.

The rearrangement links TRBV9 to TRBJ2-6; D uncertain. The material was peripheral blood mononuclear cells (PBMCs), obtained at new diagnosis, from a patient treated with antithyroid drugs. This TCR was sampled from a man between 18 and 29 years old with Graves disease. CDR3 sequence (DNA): TGTGCCAGCAGCGTAGTGTCGGTGGCCTCTGGGGCCAACGTCCTGACTTTC. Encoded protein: CASSVVSVASGANVLTF. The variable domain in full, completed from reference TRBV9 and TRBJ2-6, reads DSGVTQTPKHLITATGQRVTLRCSPRSGDLSVYWYQQSLDQGLQFLIQYYNGEERAKGNILERFSAQQFPDLHSELNLSSLELGDSALYFCASSVVSVASGANVLTFGAGSRLTVL.